Following are 18 T cell receptor beta chains from one sample sequenced in a study of human T cells and chemical hapten exposure. The study extracted total RNA from unfractionated whole blood. Attachment of unique molecular identifiers to individual cDNA molecules was performed in the library. TCRdb recomputed calls from the reads with MiXCR, one row per CDR3 protein. The sample has about 120,000 distinct CDR3 sequences, approximately 9% seen once. The source material was whole blood. These TCRs come from a human donor in good health. Some clones in this sample may be carry-over from other donors' samples.

The chain uses TRBV5-1 and TRBJ2-2; TRBD2 matches 13 bases. The CDR3 extends over 19 amino acids. CDR1 is SGHRS and CDR2 is YFSETQ in the germline V gene. J was trimmed by 2 bases and V by 4 bases; bases with no gene match: 11. The DNA for the CDR3 is TGCGCCAGCAGCCTTCTGACTAGCGGGAGGACAACAAACACCGGGGAGCTGTTTTTT. Translating gives CASSLLTSGRTTNTGELFF.

This clonotype came up a few times. The rearrangement uses TRBV24-1 and TRBJ2-1; D is ambiguous. Germline lookup yields CDR1 KGHDR and CDR2 SFDVKD. V lost 3 bases and J lost 8, with 7 bases in between. CDR3 length equals 12 residues. Written as DNA, the CDR3 is TGTGCCACCAGTGATCAAACCGATGAGCAGTTCTTC. Protein sequence: CATSDQTDEQFF.

Many counts were recorded for this clonotype. This chain joins TRBV6-4 and TRBJ2-3, with 9 bases aligning to TRBD2. This CDR3 contains 16 residues. Germline V gene lookup returns CDR1 MRHNA and CDR2 SNTAGT. V lost 0 bases, J lost 6 bases, and 7 bases stayed unmatched. This chain's CDR3 is CASSDSVASGADTQYF. The CDR3 region has the DNA TGTGCCAGCAGTGACTCGGTAGCTAGCGGGGCCGATACGCAGTATTTT.

This clonotype was observed a handful of times. V is TRBV25-1 and J is TRBJ2-1; D unresolved. Trimming cost V 2 bases and J 2 bases, with 13 bases left between them. The CDR3 length is 16 residues. The germline V gene has CDR1 MGHDK and CDR2 SYGVNS. This chain's CDR3 is CASSEHVRTPYNEQFF. CDR3 sequence (DNA): TGTGCCAGCAGTGAACATGTGAGAACCCCCTACAATGAGCAGTTCTTC.

The sample holds many counts of this clonotype. The chain joins TRBV3-1 to TRBJ1-5; TRBD1 is a possible D gene (5 bases). Germline-derived CDR1 and CDR2 are LGHDT and YNNKEL (reference sequence). The V end lost 0 bases, the J end lost 6 bases, and 12 bases lay between the germline ends. The length of the CDR3 is 15 residues. In DNA form, the CDR3 reads TGTGCCAGCAGCCAAGATTGGGGGGTTGGTCAGCCCCAGCATTTT. Its protein is CASSQDWGVGQPQHF.

The rearrangement joins TRBV3-1 to TRBJ1-1; D possibly corresponds to TRBD1 (6 bases). The CDR3 sequence is 15 residues long. The V end lost 0 bases, the J end lost 4 bases, and 12 bases lay between the germline ends. Germline CDR1 reads LGHDT; CDR2 reads YNNKEL (reference sequence). The CDR3 DNA follows: TGTGCCAGCAGCCAAGAGACGGGGGCAGGCACTGAAGCTTTCTTT. This translates into CASSQETGAGTEAFF.

This clonotype has only one observation. The chain couples TRBV27 to TRBJ2-1; TRBD2 is a possible D gene (5 bases). There are 18 residues in the CDR3. Germline V gene lookup returns CDR1 MNHEY and CDR2 SMNVEV (reference sequence). V lost 3 bases and J 9 bases, leaving 27 bases between the germline ends. The CDR3 loop is CASSFRTLDGVQKGEQFF. The DNA of the CDR3 is TGTGCCAGCAGTTTCCGAACCCTGGACGGGGTTCAGAAGGGTGAGCAGTTCTTC.

V is TRBV27 and J is TRBJ2-5, with D hard to call. The CDR3 contains 13 residues. Trimming removed 0 bases from V and 1 base from J, with 3 bases in between. Per the germline V gene, CDR1 is MNHEY and CDR2 is SMNVEV (reference sequence). DNA for the CDR3: TGTGCCAGCAGTTTATCGCGCCAAGAGACCCAGTACTTC. This translates into CASSLSRQETQYF.

This clonotype was seen ten or more times. The rearrangement uses TRBV5-1 and TRBJ2-1, with unresolved D. From germline, CDR1 is SGHRS and CDR2 YFSETQ. The CDR3 consists of 13 residues. Deletions cut 0 bases from V and 8 bases from J, with 9 bases between. DNA for the CDR3: TGCGCCAGCAGCTTGGAAAAATTGGATGAGCAGTTCTTC. It is translated as CASSLEKLDEQFF.

This clonotype turned up a few times. The V gene is TRBV10-3, the J gene TRBJ2-2; 7 nucleotides match TRBD1. The junction had 4 bases not matched to a gene; V was cut back by 2 bases and J by 4 bases. The CDR3 is 15 amino acids. Germline CDR1 and CDR2: ENHRY and SYGVKD. Here the CDR3 DNA reads TGTGCCATCAGTGAGGTTGACAGGGTCACCGGGGAGCTGTTTTTT. Protein product: CAISEVDRVTGELFF.

This clonotype was seen more than once but under ten times. The V call is TRBV7-2, the J call TRBJ2-3; D tentatively reads TRBD1 or TRBD2 (6 bases each). The germline CDR1 and CDR2 sequences are SGHTA and FQGNSA. V shed 5 bases and J shed 2 bases, with 14 bases lying between them. The length of the CDR3 is 15 residues. This chain's CDR3 is CASSPRTGATDTQYF. CDR3 nucleotides: TGTGCCAGCAGCCCCCGGACGGGGGCCACAGATACGCAGTATTTT.

This clonotype was seen at least ten times. The chain employs TRBV5-4 and TRBJ1-1, with TRBD1 matching 8 bases. Per germline, CDR1 SGHNT and CDR2 YYREEE (reference sequence). CDR3 size: 13 residues. The J segment lost 7 bases and the V segment lost 0 bases, leaving 2 bases of the junction unmatched. CDR3 sequence reads: CASSLGGTGEAFF. As DNA, the CDR3 is TGTGCCAGCAGCTTGGGGGGGACAGGTGAAGCTTTCTTT.

This clonotype has at least ten counts. This chain connects TRBV6-5 to TRBJ2-2; D may correspond to TRBD1 or TRBD2 (5 bases each). The CDR3 runs 15 residues. Deletions cut 6 bases from V and 3 bases from J, with 14 bases between. Per germline, CDR1 MNHEY and CDR2 SVGAGI. For the CDR3, the DNA is TGTGCCAGCAGCCGTCGGGGCAGTTACACCGGGGAGCTGTTTTTT. It yields the protein CASSRRGSYTGELFF.

This clonotype was observed a few times. V and J are TRBV7-6 and TRBJ1-1; no clear D. Looked up from germline, CDR1 is SGHVS and CDR2 is FNYEAQ. This CDR3 has 14 amino acids. V lost 3 bases to trimming and J lost 6 bases, with 14 bases between them. The DNA of the CDR3 is TGTGCCAGCAGCTTTCTTGCTTCGGGTCCTGAAGCTTTCTTT. Encoded protein: CASSFLASGPEAFF.

V usage is TRBV5-1 and J usage is TRBJ1-1; 7 positions agree with TRBD1. The CDR3 sequence is 15 residues long. With 0 bases clipped from V and 2 bases from J, the junction kept 4 bases outside the gene matches. Germline V lookup: CDR1 SGHRS, CDR2 YFSETQ. The CDR3 coding sequence is TGCGCCAGCAGCTTGGTGGCAGGGGGTAACACTGAAGCTTTCTTT. Protein product: CASSLVAGGNTEAFF.

In this sample, this clonotype turned up many times. The rearrangement links TRBV29-1 to TRBJ2-6; D gene unclear. The V gene's germline CDR1 is SQVTM and CDR2 ANQGSEA. CDR3 length: 14 residues. The V end lost 1 base, the J end lost 4 bases, and 8 bases lay between the germline ends. The DNA of the CDR3 is TGCAGCGTTGAAGGGGGTAGCGGGGCCAACGTCCTGACTTTC. Its translation: CSVEGGSGANVLTF. The full variable domain, in which reference TRBV29-1 and TRBJ2-6 provide the parts outside the CDR3, is SAVISQKPSRDICQRGTSLTIQCQVDSQVTMMFWYRQQPGQSLTLIATANQGSEATYESGFVIDKFPISRPNLTFSTLTVSNMSPEDSSIYLCSVEGGSGANVLTFGAGSRLTVL.

This clonotype was seen ten or more times. V usage is TRBV5-1 and J usage is TRBJ1-1, with D tentatively TRBD1 (5 bases). The germline V and J ends were trimmed by 4 bases and 0 bases, with 13 bases remaining between them. CDR1 is SGHRS, CDR2 YFSETQ, per germline. The CDR3 has 15 residues. The CDR3 DNA reads TGCGCCAGCAGCCCAGACAGTGGGATGAACACTGAAGCTTTCTTT. It is translated as CASSPDSGMNTEAFF.

The rearrangement links TRBV28 to TRBJ2-7, with 7 nucleotides matching TRBD1. Germline V gene sequence: CDR1 MDHEN, CDR2 SYDVKM. The junction had 4 bases not matched to a gene; V was cut back by 7 bases and J by 1 base. The CDR3 has 13 amino acids. The CDR3 sequence: CASITGVSYEQYF. Written as DNA, the CDR3 is TGTGCCAGCATCACAGGGGTGTCCTACGAGCAGTACTTC.